These 3 T cell receptor beta chains originate from one sample sequenced in a study of early T cells in non-severe SARS-CoV-2 infection. TCRdb used MiXCR to reprocess the 5' RACE reads, holding one entry per CDR3 protein. The sample contains about 48,000 distinct CDR3 sequences, approximately 9.8% of which appear only once. The sequenced sample was whole blood. The receptors were gathered from an adult who was a healthcare worker with PCR-confirmed SARS-CoV-2 infection or an uninfected control (not recorded which).

In its sample, this clonotype was seen a few times. V usage is TRBV5-4 and J usage is TRBJ2-5; D not certain. Looked up from germline, CDR1 is SGHNT and CDR2 is YYREEE (reference sequence). V lost 4 bases, J lost 1 base, and 14 bases lay in between. CDR3 length: 15 amino acids. CDR3: CASSTRRTFQETQYF. The CDR3 bases are TGTGCCAGCAGCACACGACGGACCTTCCAAGAGACCCAGTACTTC.

This clonotype was seen ten or more times. This chain connects TRBV7-3 to TRBJ2-1, with 8 positions matching TRBD2. Germline V lookup: CDR1 SGHTA, CDR2 FQGTGA. The CDR3 has 14 residues. V shed 4 bases and J 5 bases; nucleotides not matched to a gene: 4. The CDR3 bases are TGTGCCAGCAGCTCAGCGGGAGTCCACAATGAGCAGTTCTTC. Translated: CASSSAGVHNEQFF. The full variable domain, completed using reference TRBV7-3 and TRBJ2-1, is GAGVSQTPSNKVTEKGKYVELRCDPISGHTALYWYRQSLGQGPEFLIYFQGTGAADDSGLPNDRFFAVRPEGSVSTLKIQRTERGDSAVYLCASSSAGVHNEQFFGPGTRLTVL.

Ten or more counts support this clonotype. The chain combines TRBV4-1 with TRBJ2-5; possible D gene TRBD1, 6 bases. V lost 4 bases and J 5 bases, leaving 11 bases between the germline ends. CDR1 is MGHRA, CDR2 YSYEKL, per germline. The CDR3 has 13 residues. The CDR3 coding sequence is TGCGCCAGCAGCCGCAGGGGCGAGGAGACCCAGTACTTC. It is translated as CASSRRGEETQYF.